The 19 T cell receptor beta chains given below trace back to one sample, sequenced in a study of OX40 agonist ivuxolimab in advanced cancers. The repertoire was sequenced with immunoSEQ multiplex PCR; TCRdb's copy has only in-frame clones and lacks some. The sample lists about 97,000 clones, 80% to 90% seen once, with more than 5.5% in the top ten. Specimen: CD4+ or CD8+ T cells sorted from blood, collected in a trial of the OX40 agonist ivuxolimab. These receptors were collected from an adult with an advanced solid tumor such as melanoma, head and neck, liver or kidney cancer.

The sample holds a few counts of this clone. The rearrangement joins TRBV6-1 to TRBJ2-1; D uncertain. Germline-derived CDR1 and CDR2 are MNHNS and SASEGT. The CDR3 is 12 amino acids. V was clipped by 4 bases and J by 9 bases, with 10 bases between them. The CDR3 is CASSAGFGEQFF. The DNA of the CDR3 is TGTGCCAGCAGTGCCGGATTCGGTGAGCAGTTCTTC.

The chain links TRBV19 to TRBJ2-6, with D hard to call. This CDR3 spans 13 amino acids. Germline CDR1 reads LNHDA; CDR2 reads SQIVND (reference sequence). V lost 9 bases and J 0 bases, leaving 6 bases between the germline ends. The CDR3 DNA reads as TGTGCCAGCAGAGCCTCTGGGGCCAACGTCCTGACTTTC. Protein sequence: CASRASGANVLTF.

The V call is TRBV4-2, the J call TRBJ2-5, with 9 bases matching TRBD1. Germline V CDR1 and CDR2: LGHNA, YNFKEQ. V gave up 1 base and J gave up 6 bases; unmatched junction bases: 6. This CDR3 is 15 amino acids long. As DNA, the CDR3 is TGTGCCAGCAGCCAAGGGGGACAGGGAGAAAAGACCCAGTACTTC. Translated: CASSQGGQGEKTQYF.

J is TRBJ1-5 and V is TRBV19; D is perhaps TRBD1 (5 bases). Trimming left V 6 bases short and J 3 bases short, with 15 bases between. This CDR3 is built from 15 residues. The germline V gene encodes CDR1 LNHDA and CDR2 SQIVND (reference sequence). The CDR3 here is CASRTMGGNNQPQHF. The CDR3 nucleotides read TGTGCCAGTAGAACCATGGGGGGGAACAATCAGCCCCAGCATTTT. Looking up the rest from reference TRBV19 and TRBJ1-5 gives the full variable domain: DGGITQSPKYLFRKEGQNVTLSCEQNLNHDAMYWYRQDPGQGLRLIYYSQIVNDFQKGDIAEGYSVSREKKESFPLTVTSAQKNPTAFYLCASRTMGGNNQPQHFGDGTRLSIL.

The rearrangement links TRBV10-2 to TRBJ1-2, with D maybe TRBD1 (5 bases). Trimming took off 0 bases at V and 3 bases at J, with 8 bases between the two ends. Per germline, CDR1 WSHSY and CDR2 SAAADI. The CDR3 is 14 amino acids. CDR3 nucleotide sequence: TGCGCCAGCAGTGAGTCATGGGGGGACTATGGCTACACCTTC. Its translation: CASSESWGDYGYTF.

This clone came up a few times. The chain combines TRBV9 with TRBJ1-2; 9 bases fit TRBD1. V was pared by 5 bases and J by 2 bases, with 4 bases of the junction left unmatched. The CDR3 spans 14 residues. Germline CDR1 SGDLS, CDR2 YYNGEE. As DNA, the CDR3 is TGTGCCAGCAGAGGGACAGGGTACAACTATGGCTACACCTTC. As protein: CASRGTGYNYGYTF. Filled out from reference TRBV9 and TRBJ1-2, the complete variable domain reads DSGVTQTPKHLITATGQRVTLRCSPRSGDLSVYWYQQSLDQGLQFLIQYYNGEERAKGNILERFSAQQFPDLHSELNLSSLELGDSALYFCASRGTGYNYGYTFGSGTRLTVV.

The V and J genes are TRBV5-8 and TRBJ1-1; D gene unclear. This CDR3 spans 15 amino acids. CDR1 SGHTS and CDR2 YDEGEE come from the germline V gene. Trimming pared 3 bases from V and 11 bases from J, leaving 23 bases between. The CDR3 sequence is CASSYWTLLIRDAFF. The CDR3 nucleotides read TGTGCCAGCAGCTATTGGACCCTCCTTATACGGGATGCTTTCTTT. The whole variable domain, filled in from reference TRBV5-8 and TRBJ1-1, reads EAGVTQSPTHLIKTRGQQATLRCSPISGHTSVYWYQQALGLGLQFLLWYDEGEERNRGNFPPRFSGRQFPNYSSELNVNALELEDSALYLCASSYWTLLIRDAFFGQGTRLTVV.

This clone was recorded only once. The rearrangement joins TRBV10-3 to TRBJ1-5; D gene unclear. This CDR3 comprises 15 residues. Germline V gene sequence: CDR1 ENHRY, CDR2 SYGVKD. Trimming left V 2 bases short and J 2 bases short, with 10 bases between. CDR3 in DNA: TGTGCCATCAGTGAGCAGGAGTACGGCAATCAGCCCCAGCATTTT. This sequence encodes CAISEQEYGNQPQHF.

The chain couples TRBV7-9 to TRBJ2-5; D call uncertain. Germline-derived CDR1 and CDR2 are SEHNR and FQNEAQ (reference sequence). V lost 3 bases and J lost 4, with 9 bases in between. This CDR3 contains 13 residues. CDR3 sequence reads: CASSFSGGETQYF. CDR3 nucleotides: TGTGCCAGCAGCTTTTCCGGTGGAGAGACCCAGTACTTC.

The chain employs TRBV19 and TRBJ2-1; perhaps TRBD2 as D (6 bases). CDR1 is LNHDA, CDR2 SQIVND, per germline (reference sequence). CDR3 length: 14 amino acids. The V and J ends lost 0 bases and 7 bases respectively, with 10 bases between them. Here the CDR3 reads CASSIDAGGNEQFF. CDR3 bases: TGTGCCAGTAGTATAGACGCCGGAGGGAATGAGCAGTTCTTC.

Comment on this clone: Distinct nucleotide sequences in the sample also encode this CDR3. V and J are TRBV6-5 and TRBJ1-3, with a tentative D call TRBD1 (5 bases). Trimming left V 0 bases short and J 1 base short, with 10 bases between. From germline, CDR1 is MNHEY and CDR2 SVGAGI. The CDR3 totals 16 residues. The CDR3 bases are TGTGCCAGCAGTTACTCGAGGGGATTGTCTGGAAACACCATATATTTT. Translated, it gives CASSYSRGLSGNTIYF.

This chain joins TRBV4-1 and TRBJ2-3, with D hard to call. Trimming took off 0 bases at V and 4 bases at J, with 11 bases between the two ends. Looked up from germline, CDR1 is MGHRA and CDR2 is YSYEKL. The CDR3 is 15 residues long. The CDR3 sequence is CASSQDPLSADTQYF. The CDR3 DNA follows: TGCGCCAGCAGCCAAGACCCGTTAAGCGCAGATACGCAGTATTTT.

The V and J genes are TRBV10-3 and TRBJ2-1; possibly TRBD1 for D (6 bases). The CDR3 consists of 16 residues. CDR1 and CDR2 from the germline V gene are ENHRY and SYGVKD. V was shortened by 4 bases and J by 4 bases, with 17 bases between the two germline ends. This CDR3 is CAISADGTPMYNEQFF. DNA of the CDR3: TGTGCCATCAGTGCCGACGGGACACCCATGTACAATGAGCAGTTCTTC.

The chain links TRBV7-9 to TRBJ1-3; D call uncertain. The CDR3 consists of 15 residues. Germline V lookup: CDR1 SEHNR, CDR2 FQNEAQ (reference sequence). V was clipped by 5 bases and J by 0 bases, with 11 bases between them. The CDR3 DNA reads TGTGCCAGCAGCCGACCGGTACGCTCTGGAAACACCATATATTTT. It codes for CASSRPVRSGNTIYF.

CDR3 amino acids: CASSDSTEAFF. The CDR3 DNA sequence: TGTGCCAGCAGCGACAGCACTGAAGCTTTCTTT. The gene calls are TRBV5-4 and TRBJ1-1; TRBD1 is a possible D gene (5 bases). The CDR3 runs 11 residues. Per the germline V gene, CDR1 is SGHNT and CDR2 is YYREEE (reference sequence). Trimming took off 4 bases at V and 4 bases at J, with 5 bases between the two ends.

The J gene is TRBJ2-1, the V gene TRBV2; 13 bases are a match to TRBD2. The germline CDR1 and CDR2 sequences are SNHLY and FYNNEI. The J segment lost 0 bases and the V segment lost 7 bases, leaving 3 bases of the junction unmatched. CDR3 length: 16 residues. The CDR3 DNA reads as TGTGCCAGCACCAGACTAGCGGGGGGCTCCTACAATGAGCAGTTCTTC. The encoded protein is CASTRLAGGSYNEQFF.

This clone was observed once. The chain carries TRBV5-1 and TRBJ2-1; TRBD2 matches at 7 bases. The germline V gene has CDR1 SGHRS and CDR2 YFSETQ. CDR3 length: 15 amino acids. V dropped 6 bases and J dropped 5; count of bases not matched to a gene: 11. The CDR3: CASKEGGREDNEQFF. The DNA of the CDR3 is TGCGCCAGCAAAGAAGGCGGGAGAGAGGACAATGAGCAGTTCTTC. Full variable domain (rest looked up from reference TRBV5-1 and TRBJ2-1): KAGVTQTPRYLIKTRGQQVTLSCSPISGHRSVSWYQQTPGQGLQFLFEYFSETQRNKGNFPGRFSGRQFSNSRSEMNVSTLELGDSALYLCASKEGGREDNEQFFGPGTRLTVL.

V is TRBV6-6 and J is TRBJ1-5, with 7 bases fitting TRBD1. Germline CDR1 is MNHNY and CDR2 is SVGAGI (reference sequence). Trimming removed 1 base from V and 1 base from J; junction bases left unmatched: 4. The CDR3 sequence is 16 residues long. For the CDR3, the DNA is TGTGCCAGCAGTTACTTCCTGGGACAGAGCAATCAGCCCCAGCATTTT. Translating gives CASSYFLGQSNQPQHF.

This clone was seen only once. CDR3 protein: CASSLVPGLIRELFF. Written as DNA, the CDR3 is TGTGCCAGCAGTTTGGTGCCGGGACTCATACGGGAGCTGTTTTTT. The chain employs TRBV27 and TRBJ2-2; tentative D call: TRBD2 (6 bases). V lost 3 bases, J lost 9 bases, and 17 bases lay in between. The CDR3 length is 15 residues. Germline CDR1 MNHEY, CDR2 SMNVEV (reference sequence).